Sequencing of this TCR beta chain was carried out in a study of neurological immune-mediated disorders. This clonotype was observed at least ten times. Its antigen remains unknown. Points from the study as a whole: The repertoires of 18 of 34 multiple sclerosis patients fell into one related-CDR3 cluster (a possible signature) under phylogenetic grouping.

TCRdb re-analysed the 5' RACE reads in MiXCR, keeping a single row per CDR3 protein. The table lists tens of thousands of distinct CDR3 sequences, around 4.4% of them singletons. The receptor comes from a middle-aged man with multiple sclerosis. Specimen: PBMCs.

CDR3 DNA sequence: TGCGCCAGCAGCCATAGGACAGGGGCAGGCACTGAAGCTTTCTTT. Protein sequence: CASSHRTGAGTEAFF. V usage is TRBV4-1 and J usage is TRBJ1-1; 9 bases match TRBD1. Per germline, CDR1 MGHRA and CDR2 YSYEKL. The CDR3 has 15 amino acids. After removal of 3 bases from V and 4 bases from J, the junction contained 6 bases not matched to a gene.